Listed here are 31 T cell receptor beta chains from one sample, sequenced in a study of blood T cell repertoires in COVID-19. Data came from immunoSEQ multiplex PCR; TCRdb stores just in-frame clones and leaves some out. The profile covers fewer than 250,000 clones, with over 80% appearing a single time and approximately 6.5% taken by the ten largest. The sequenced sample consisted of PBMCs or T cells enriched from blood (not recorded which). These receptors were taken from a middle-aged woman who had recovered from COVID-19.

The rearrangement links TRBV7-2 to TRBJ2-1, with a weak D call TRBD2 (6 bases). The length of the CDR3 is 16 residues. Per the germline V gene, CDR1 is SGHTA and CDR2 is FQGNSA. Trimming left V 1 base short and J 7 bases short, with 17 bases between. The CDR3 region is CASSLVWGGIRNEQFF. CDR3 DNA: TGTGCCAGCAGCTTAGTTTGGGGCGGGATTCGGAATGAGCAGTTCTTC. The full variable domain, its missing parts supplied by reference TRBV7-2 and TRBJ2-1, is GAGVSQSPSNKVTEKGKDVELRCDPISGHTALYWYRQSLGQGLEFLIYFQGNSAPDKSGLPSDRFSAERTGGSVSTLTIQRTQQEDSAVYLCASSLVWGGIRNEQFFGPGTRLTVL.

In this sample, this clone turned up a few times. The DNA for the CDR3 is TGTGCCTGGAGTGATGGTCCGATGAGCACTATTAACTATGGCTACACCTTC. This sequence encodes CAWSDGPMSTINYGYTF. The V call is TRBV30, the J call TRBJ1-2; D remains ambiguous. The germline CDR1 and CDR2 sequences are GTSNPN and SVGIG (reference sequence). The germline V and J ends were trimmed by 1 base and 1 base, with 19 bases remaining between them. The CDR3 runs to 17 residues.

Here the CDR3 reads CASSVGLAGGALNEQFF. Here the CDR3 DNA reads TGTGCCAGCAGCGTAGGTCTAGCGGGAGGGGCATTGAATGAGCAGTTCTTC. The chain uses TRBV9 and TRBJ2-1; 12 nucleotides match TRBD2. In germline, CDR1 is SGDLS, CDR2 YYNGEE. V gave up 0 bases and J gave up 7 bases; unmatched junction bases: 8. This CDR3 has 17 amino acids.

As to this clone: This same CDR3 is encoded by further DNA sequences in the sample. The chain carries TRBV9 and TRBJ1-1; tentative D call: TRBD1 (5 bases). The germline CDR1 and CDR2 sequences are SGDLS and YYNGEE. CDR3 length: 15 residues. V lost 4 bases and J 1 base, leaving 14 bases between the germline ends. In DNA, the CDR3 is TGTGCCAGCAGCCCCCATCAGGGTCGGAACACTGAAGCTTTCTTT. This encodes CASSPHQGRNTEAFF. The full variable domain, with the rest looked up from reference TRBV9 and TRBJ1-1, is DSGVTQTPKHLITATGQRVTLRCSPRSGDLSVYWYQQSLDQGLQFLIQYYNGEERAKGNILERFSAQQFPDLHSELNLSSLELGDSALYFCASSPHQGRNTEAFFGQGTRLTVV.

DNA of the CDR3: TGTGCCAGCAGCTTAGTGGCCAGTAGCACAGATACGCAGTATTTT. Encoded protein: CASSLVASSTDTQYF. The gene calls are TRBV11-3 and TRBJ2-3, with D unclear. Trimming took off 1 base at V and 0 bases at J, with 8 bases between the two ends. The CDR3 is made up of 15 amino acids. CDR1 and CDR2 (germline): SGHNT, YENEEA.

The chain uses TRBV10-3 and TRBJ2-5, with 9 nucleotides matching TRBD1. V dropped 4 bases and J dropped 5; count of bases not matched to a gene: 11. The CDR3 runs to 16 residues. Germline V CDR1 and CDR2: ENHRY, SYGVKD. In DNA, the CDR3 is TGTGCCATCAGTGGGAACTCACAGGGGGCGGGCGAGACCCAGTACTTC. Protein product: CAISGNSQGAGETQYF.

This clone came up a few times. The chain couples TRBV5-1 to TRBJ2-7; 12 bases line up with TRBD1. V lost 4 bases and J lost 4; bases outside the gene matches: 3. This CDR3 is 14 amino acids long. Germline loops: CDR1 SGHRS, CDR2 YFSETQ. The chain's CDR3 is CASSGGQGAYEQYF. The CDR3 coding sequence is TGCGCCAGCAGCGGGGGACAGGGGGCTTACGAGCAGTACTTC.

This clone was observed a few times. This chain connects TRBV3-1 (or the pseudogene TRBV3-2) to TRBJ2-7; 8 bases fit TRBD2. Germline V gene sequence: CDR1 LGHDT, CDR2 YNNKEL (reference sequence). The CDR3 has 17 amino acids. The ends lost 4 bases at V and 3 bases at J; junction bases unmatched: 14. This chain's CDR3 is CASSPRGKAGVSYEQYV. CDR3 nucleotides: TGTGCCAGCAGCCCCCGGGGGAAAGCGGGAGTAAGCTACGAGCAGTACGTC.

The chain's CDR3 is CASSVGTGDNSPLHF. The CDR3 coding sequence is TGTGCCAGCAGCGTCGGGACAGGGGATAATTCACCCCTCCACTTT. The J gene is TRBJ1-6, the V gene TRBV9; 10 bases match TRBD1. V lost 2 bases and J lost 5; bases outside the gene matches: 1. CDR1 is SGDLS, CDR2 YYNGEE, per germline. The CDR3 covers 15 residues.

The CDR3, as DNA: TGTGCCATCAGTGATTCAGGGACTAGCACAGATACGCAGTATTTT. This gives the protein CAISDSGTSTDTQYF. The gene calls are TRBV10-3 and TRBJ2-3; a possible D gene is TRBD2 (6 bases). This CDR3 region has 15 residues. CDR1 ENHRY and CDR2 SYGVKD come from the germline V gene. Trimming shortened V by 3 bases and J by 0 bases, and 10 bases separated the two germline ends.

This clone was seen once. This chain joins TRBV4-1 and TRBJ2-3, with D possibly matching TRBD1 (5 bases). V was cut by 1 base and J by 2 bases, with 13 bases left in between. This CDR3 is built from 16 residues. Germline assignment: CDR1 MGHRA and CDR2 YSYEKL. CDR3 sequence: CASSQGEGAFTDTQYF. CDR3 DNA sequence: TGCGCCAGCAGCCAAGGTGAAGGGGCGTTCACAGATACGCAGTATTTT.

The chain has TRBV6-4 and TRBJ2-2; TRBD1 might be the D (6 bases). The CDR3 is made up of 16 amino acids. With 1 base removed from V and 4 bases from J, the gap between germline ends came to 13 bases. The germline V gene has CDR1 MRHNA and CDR2 SNTAGT. CDR3 nucleotides: TGTGCCAGCAGTGACTTCCTCCGGGACACCACCGGGGAGCTGTTTTTT. It is translated as CASSDFLRDTTGELFF.

J is TRBJ1-2 and V is TRBV5-4; no clear D gene. The germline gives CDR1 SGHNT, CDR2 YYREEE (reference sequence). With 1 base removed from V and 0 bases from J, the gap between germline ends came to 10 bases. This CDR3 is 15 amino acids long. The CDR3 protein is CASSLKLIANYGYTF. The CDR3 DNA reads TGTGCCAGCAGCTTGAAGCTGATAGCTAACTATGGCTACACCTTC.

This chain uses TRBV27 with TRBJ2-1; the match to TRBD2 covers 8 bases. The CDR3 runs to 16 residues. Germline V lookup: CDR1 MNHEY, CDR2 SMNVEV (reference sequence). The V segment lost 3 bases and the J segment 4 bases; nucleotides outside the gene matches: 8. In DNA, the CDR3 is TGTGCCAGCAGTTTCGGGCGGGAGGAGAGGTACAATGAGCAGTTCTTC. Translated, it gives CASSFGREERYNEQFF.

As concerns this clone: The same CDR3 also results from other DNA sequences found in this sample. The chain combines TRBV7-9 with TRBJ1-1; no reliable D call. Trimming left V 3 bases short and J 1 base short, with 6 bases between. Germline assignment: CDR1 SEHNR and CDR2 FQNEAQ (reference sequence). This CDR3 comprises 13 residues. CDR3: CASSLTGNTEAFF. The CDR3 DNA is TGTGCCAGCAGCTTGACGGGGAACACTGAAGCTTTCTTT.

V is TRBV7-2 and J is TRBJ2-3; D is undetermined. Trimming removed 8 bases from V and 4 bases from J, with 10 bases in between. CDR1 is SGHTA and CDR2 is FQGNSA in the germline V gene. This CDR3 is built from 12 residues. The chain's CDR3 is CASRGLADTQYF. The CDR3 DNA reads as TGTGCCAGCCGAGGATTGGCAGATACGCAGTATTTT.

J is TRBJ1-2 and V is TRBV28; D possibly corresponds to TRBD1 (5 bases). The CDR3 contains 13 residues. CDR1 MDHEN and CDR2 SYDVKM come from the germline V gene. With 5 bases removed from V and 6 bases from J, the gap between germline ends came to 13 bases. CDR3 DNA: TGTGCCAGCAGTGGGGGGGGTGAGGATGGCTACACCTTC. It is translated as CASSGGGEDGYTF.

The chain has TRBV5-1 and TRBJ1-4; TRBD1 matches at 8 bases. With 1 base clipped from V and 5 bases from J, the junction kept 1 base outside the gene matches. Per germline, CDR1 SGHRS and CDR2 YFSETQ. This CDR3 is 14 amino acids long. The CDR3 DNA reads TGCGCCAGCAGCTTGACAGGGGGAAATGAAAAACTGTTTTTT. Amino acids: CASSLTGGNEKLFF.

The J gene is TRBJ1-2, the V gene TRBV18; 7 bases agree with TRBD1. The V segment lost 11 bases and the J segment 4 bases; nucleotides outside the gene matches: 10. CDR1 is KGHSH and CDR2 is LQKENI in the germline V gene. This CDR3 region has 13 residues. CDR3 loop: CAGATGESYGYTF. Here the CDR3 DNA reads TGTGCCGGCGCTACAGGGGAGAGCTATGGCTACACCTTC.

V gene TRBV7-9 combines with J gene TRBJ1-4, with TRBD1 matching 11 bases. J gave up 1 base and V 2 bases, and 9 bases lay outside the gene matches. This CDR3 contains 19 residues. Per germline, CDR1 SEHNR and CDR2 FQNEAQ (reference sequence). The CDR3 DNA reads TGTGCCAGCAGCTTAAGGGGACAGGGGGGAAGTGGAACTAATGAAAAACTGTTTTTT. It translates to CASSLRGQGGSGTNEKLFF.

This clone appeared a few times. The same CDR3 can be traced to other DNA sequences in this sample. This sequence joins TRBV18 and TRBJ1-5, with TRBD1 matching 9 bases. Germline-derived CDR1 and CDR2 are KGHSH and LQKENI. Trimming removed 4 bases from V and 1 base from J; junction bases left unmatched: 2. The CDR3 contains 15 residues. CDR3 DNA sequence: TGTGCCAGCTCACTGGGACAGGGAAGCAATCAGCCCCAGCATTTT. Translating gives CASSLGQGSNQPQHF. Full variable domain (missing parts from reference TRBV18 and TRBJ1-5): NAGVMQNPRHLVRRRGQEARLRCSPMKGHSHVYWYRQLPEEGLKFMVYLQKENIIDESGMPKERFSAEFPKEGPSILRIQQVVRGDSAAYFCASSLGQGSNQPQHFGDGTRLSIL.

For the CDR3, the DNA is TGTGCCACCAGTGGTTCTAGCGGGAGAGGGACGGCTGATACGCAGTATTTT. Encoded protein: CATSGSSGRGTADTQYF. This chain links TRBV24-1 with TRBJ2-3, with 10 bases matching TRBD2. This CDR3 comprises 17 residues. J was trimmed by 6 bases and V by 5 bases; bases with no gene match: 13. Germline CDR1 KGHDR, CDR2 SFDVKD.

The rearrangement links TRBV5-1 to TRBJ2-3, with D perhaps TRBD1 (5 bases). Trimming left V 0 bases short and J 0 bases short, with 8 bases between. Per germline, CDR1 SGHRS and CDR2 YFSETQ. The CDR3 extends over 15 amino acids. The CDR3 region is CASSLAGSSTDTQYF. The CDR3, as DNA: TGCGCCAGCAGCTTGGCAGGGTCTAGCACAGATACGCAGTATTTT.

This clone was seen only a few times. The V and J genes are TRBV5-1 and TRBJ1-6; maybe TRBD1 (6 bases). The CDR3 runs to 12 residues. V was pared by 0 bases and J by 13 bases, with 8 bases between. Germline CDR1 reads SGHRS; CDR2 reads YFSETQ. The CDR3: CASSLEQGPLHF. The CDR3 DNA follows: TGCGCCAGCAGCTTGGAACAGGGCCCCCTCCACTTT.

This chain connects TRBV29-1 to TRBJ2-3; 14 nucleotides match TRBD2. The CDR3 extends over 16 amino acids. V lost 3 bases and J lost 4; bases outside the gene matches: 6. Germline V CDR1 and CDR2: SQVTM, ANQGSEA. CDR3 sequence reads: CSVDRSGLAGADTQYF. CDR3 coding DNA: TGCAGCGTTGACAGATCGGGACTAGCGGGAGCAGATACGCAGTATTTT.

V is TRBV19 and J is TRBJ2-3, with D tentatively TRBD2 (5 bases). Germline V lookup: CDR1 LNHDA, CDR2 SQIVND (reference sequence). The CDR3 spans 13 residues. V shed 3 bases and J shed 4 bases, with 8 bases lying between them. This CDR3 reads CASSMASPDTQYF. The CDR3 DNA reads as TGTGCCAGTAGTATGGCTAGCCCAGATACGCAGTATTTT. Full variable domain (remainder filled in from reference TRBV19 and TRBJ2-3): DGGITQSPKYLFRKEGQNVTLSCEQNLNHDAMYWYRQDPGQGLRLIYYSQIVNDFQKGDIAEGYSVSREKKESFPLTVTSAQKNPTAFYLCASSMASPDTQYFGPGTRLTVL.

J is TRBJ1-2 and V is TRBV7-9; D is possibly TRBD1 (6 bases). Trimming shortened V by 1 base and J by 4 bases, and 19 bases separated the two germline ends. The CDR3 has 17 amino acids. Germline CDR1 is SEHNR and CDR2 is FQNEAQ (reference sequence). CDR3 amino acids: CASSLEVAVGHAYGYTF. The CDR3 bases are TGTGCCAGCAGCTTAGAGGTGGCCGTGGGACATGCCTATGGCTACACCTTC.

The chain joins TRBV6-2 or TRBV6-3 to TRBJ2-7; perhaps TRBD2 as D (6 bases). The V gene's germline CDR1 is MNHEY and CDR2 SVGEGT. The CDR3 extends over 14 amino acids. The V and J ends lost 0 bases and 4 bases respectively, with 10 bases between them. The CDR3 reads CASSYSGGLYEQYV. The CDR3 DNA follows: TGTGCCAGCAGTTACTCTGGAGGGCTTTACGAGCAGTACGTC.

The chain combines TRBV5-1 with TRBJ1-4; the match to TRBD1 covers 9 bases. With V trimmed by 1 base and J by 0 bases, 4 bases remained unmatched. Germline CDR1 SGHRS, CDR2 YFSETQ. The CDR3 is 17 residues long. The CDR3 here is CASSLTGGLATNEKLFF. Written as DNA, the CDR3 is TGCGCCAGCAGCTTGACAGGGGGCCTAGCAACTAATGAAAAACTGTTTTTT.

The chain recombines TRBV4-3 with TRBJ2-3; 8 nucleotides match TRBD2. J lost 0 bases, V lost 0 bases, and 8 bases had no gene match. CDR1 and CDR2 from the germline V gene are LGHNA and YSLEER. The CDR3 spans 18 residues. In nucleotides, the CDR3 is TGCGCCAGCAGCCAAGAAAAGCTAGCGGGCACGAGCACAGATACGCAGTATTTT. This sequence encodes CASSQEKLAGTSTDTQYF.

In its sample, this clone was seen once. The J gene is TRBJ1-2, the V gene TRBV19; 7 bases agree with TRBD1. This CDR3 has 12 residues. The junction had 3 bases not matched to a gene; V was cut back by 8 bases and J by 3 bases. CDR1 LNHDA and CDR2 SQIVND come from the germline V gene (reference sequence). CDR3: CASSTGDYGYTF. CDR3 bases: TGTGCCAGTTCTACAGGGGACTATGGCTACACCTTC.